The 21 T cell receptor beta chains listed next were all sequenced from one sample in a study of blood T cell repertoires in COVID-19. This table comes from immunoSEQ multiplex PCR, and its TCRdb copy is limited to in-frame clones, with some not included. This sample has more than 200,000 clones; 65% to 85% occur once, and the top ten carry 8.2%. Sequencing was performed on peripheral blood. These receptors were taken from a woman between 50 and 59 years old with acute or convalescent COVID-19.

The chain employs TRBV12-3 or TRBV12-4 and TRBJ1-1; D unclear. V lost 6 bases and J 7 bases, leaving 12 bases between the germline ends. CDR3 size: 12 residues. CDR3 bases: TGTGCCAGCAGCTCCAGCGCCCTTGAAGCTTTCTTT. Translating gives CASSSSALEAFF.

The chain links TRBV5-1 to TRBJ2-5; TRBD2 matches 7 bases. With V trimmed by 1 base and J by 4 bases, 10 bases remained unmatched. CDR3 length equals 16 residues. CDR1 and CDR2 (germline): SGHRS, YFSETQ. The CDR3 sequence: CASSLTAGGTGETQYF. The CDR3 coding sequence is TGCGCCAGCAGCTTGACTGCCGGGGGGACGGGAGAGACCCAGTACTTC.

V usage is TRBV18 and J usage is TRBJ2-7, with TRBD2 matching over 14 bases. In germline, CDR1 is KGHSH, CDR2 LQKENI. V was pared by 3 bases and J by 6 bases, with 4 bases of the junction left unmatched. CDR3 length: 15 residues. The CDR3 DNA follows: TGTGCCAGCTCACCGGGACTAGCGGGAGTTGGCGAGCAGTACTTC. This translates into CASSPGLAGVGEQYF.

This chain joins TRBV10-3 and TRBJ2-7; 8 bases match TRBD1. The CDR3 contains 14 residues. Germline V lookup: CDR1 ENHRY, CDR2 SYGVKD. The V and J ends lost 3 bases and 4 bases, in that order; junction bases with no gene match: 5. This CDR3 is CAISDGQGEYEQYF. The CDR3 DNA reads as TGTGCCATCAGTGACGGACAGGGAGAGTACGAGCAGTACTTC.

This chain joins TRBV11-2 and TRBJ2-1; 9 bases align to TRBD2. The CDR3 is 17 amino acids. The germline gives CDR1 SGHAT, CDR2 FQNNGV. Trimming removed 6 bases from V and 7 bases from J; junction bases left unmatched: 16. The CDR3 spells CASSSPLAGGGGNEQFF. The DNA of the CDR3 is TGTGCCAGCAGTTCTCCCCTTGCGGGAGGGGGGGGGAATGAGCAGTTCTTC.

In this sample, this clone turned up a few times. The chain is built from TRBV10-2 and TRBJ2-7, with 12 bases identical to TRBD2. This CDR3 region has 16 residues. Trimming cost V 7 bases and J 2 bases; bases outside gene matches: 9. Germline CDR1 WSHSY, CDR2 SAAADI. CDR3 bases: TGCGCCAGCATTCCCTCCGGGACTAGCGGGCCCTACGAGCAGTACTTC. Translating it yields CASIPSGTSGPYEQYF.

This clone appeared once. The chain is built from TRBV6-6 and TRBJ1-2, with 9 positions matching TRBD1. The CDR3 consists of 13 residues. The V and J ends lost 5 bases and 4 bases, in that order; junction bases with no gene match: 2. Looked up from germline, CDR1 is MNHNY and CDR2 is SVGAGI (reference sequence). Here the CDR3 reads CASSKGQGYGYTF. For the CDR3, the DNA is TGTGCCAGCAGTAAGGGACAGGGCTATGGCTACACCTTC.

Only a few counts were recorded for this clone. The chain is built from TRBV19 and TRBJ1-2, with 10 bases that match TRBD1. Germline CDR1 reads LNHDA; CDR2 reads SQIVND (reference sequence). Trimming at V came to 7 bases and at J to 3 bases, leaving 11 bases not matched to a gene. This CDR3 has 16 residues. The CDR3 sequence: CASNNAPDRGDYGYTF. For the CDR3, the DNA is TGTGCCAGTAATAATGCCCCGGACAGGGGGGACTATGGCTACACCTTC.

The CDR3 DNA reads as TGTGCCTGGACCCGGGGCTCCTATAATTCACCCCTCCACTTT. Its protein is CAWTRGSYNSPLHF. V gene TRBV30 combines with J gene TRBJ1-6; D gene ambiguous. The CDR3 sequence is 14 residues long. Germline-derived CDR1 and CDR2 are GTSNPN and SVGIG (reference sequence). V lost 4 bases, J lost 0 bases, and 7 bases lay in between.

The CDR3 DNA follows: TGTGCCAGCGCCCTAGGTCAGCCCCAGCATTTT. This gives the protein CASALGQPQHF. This sequence joins TRBV12-3 or TRBV12-4 and TRBJ1-5; no firm D call. This CDR3 comprises 11 residues. V shed 8 bases and J shed 6 bases, with 8 bases lying between them.

CDR3 sequence: CSVELPGSGRFGYNEQFF. The CDR3 coding sequence is TGCAGCGTTGAACTCCCAGGGAGCGGGAGGTTTGGGTACAATGAGCAGTTCTTC. The chain couples TRBV29-1 to TRBJ2-1, with 9 positions matching TRBD2. The CDR3 runs 18 residues. CDR1 is SQVTM and CDR2 is ANQGSEA in the germline V gene. V gave up 2 bases and J gave up 4 bases; unmatched junction bases: 15.

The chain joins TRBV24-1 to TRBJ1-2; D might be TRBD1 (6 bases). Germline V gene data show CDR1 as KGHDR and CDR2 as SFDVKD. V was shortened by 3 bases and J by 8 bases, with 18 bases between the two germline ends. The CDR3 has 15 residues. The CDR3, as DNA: TGTGCCACCAGTGATCACCCCACAGGGCTCGGGGGCTACACCTTC. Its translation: CATSDHPTGLGGYTF.

CDR3 region: CASSFIRNTEAFF. The CDR3, as DNA: TGTGCCAGCAGTTTCATCAGGAACACTGAAGCTTTCTTT. J is TRBJ1-1 and V is TRBV28; D uncertain. The CDR3 has 13 amino acids. V lost 3 bases, J lost 1 base, and 6 bases lay in between. The V gene's germline CDR1 is MDHEN and CDR2 SYDVKM.

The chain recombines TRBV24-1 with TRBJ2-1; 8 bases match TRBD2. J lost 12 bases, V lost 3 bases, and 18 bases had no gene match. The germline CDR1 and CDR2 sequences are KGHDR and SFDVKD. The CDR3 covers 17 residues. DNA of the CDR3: TGTGCCACCAGTGATCCACCCGGGACTAGTAATGATGGTGGGCAGTTCTTC. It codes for CATSDPPGTSNDGGQFF.

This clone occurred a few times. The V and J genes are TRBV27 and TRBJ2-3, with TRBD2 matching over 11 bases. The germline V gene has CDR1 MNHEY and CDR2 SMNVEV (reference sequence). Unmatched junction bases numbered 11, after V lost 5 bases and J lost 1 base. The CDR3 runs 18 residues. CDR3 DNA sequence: TGTGCCAGCAGTCGACTAGCGGGATCTTCCGGGGGCACAGATACGCAGTATTTT. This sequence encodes CASSRLAGSSGGTDTQYF.

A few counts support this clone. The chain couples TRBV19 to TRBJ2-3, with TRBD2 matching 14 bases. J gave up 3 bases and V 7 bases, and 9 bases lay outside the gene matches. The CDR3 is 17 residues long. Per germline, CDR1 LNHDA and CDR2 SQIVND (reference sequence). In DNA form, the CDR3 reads TGTGCCAGTAAAGGGGTAGGACTAGCGGGAGGAACAGATACGCAGTATTTT. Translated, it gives CASKGVGLAGGTDTQYF. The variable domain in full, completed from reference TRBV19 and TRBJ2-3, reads DGGITQSPKYLFRKEGQNVTLSCEQNLNHDAMYWYRQDPGQGLRLIYYSQIVNDFQKGDIAEGYSVSREKKESFPLTVTSAQKNPTAFYLCASKGVGLAGGTDTQYFGPGTRLTVL.

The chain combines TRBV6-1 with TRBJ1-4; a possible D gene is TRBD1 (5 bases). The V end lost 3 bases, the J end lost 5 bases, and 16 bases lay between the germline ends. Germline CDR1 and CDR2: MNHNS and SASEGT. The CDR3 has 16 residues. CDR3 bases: TGTGCCAGCAGTGAGGTTGGGGGGGATTGGAATGAAAAACTGTTTTTT. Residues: CASSEVGGDWNEKLFF.

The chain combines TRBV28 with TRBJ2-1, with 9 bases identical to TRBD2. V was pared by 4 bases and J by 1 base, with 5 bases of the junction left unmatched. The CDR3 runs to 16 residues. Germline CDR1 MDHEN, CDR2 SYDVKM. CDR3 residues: CASSSSGAPSYNEQFF. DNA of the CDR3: TGTGCCAGCAGTTCTAGCGGGGCCCCTTCCTACAATGAGCAGTTCTTC. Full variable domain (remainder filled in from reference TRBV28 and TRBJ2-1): DVKVTQSSRYLVKRTGEKVFLECVQDMDHENMFWYRQDPGLGLRLIYFSYDVKMKEKGDIPEGYSVSREKKERFSLILESASTNQTSMYLCASSSSGAPSYNEQFFGPGTRLTVL.

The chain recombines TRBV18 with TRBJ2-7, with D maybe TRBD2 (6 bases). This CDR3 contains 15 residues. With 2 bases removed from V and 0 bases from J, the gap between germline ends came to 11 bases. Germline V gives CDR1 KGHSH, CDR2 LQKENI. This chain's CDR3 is CASSPGRESSYEQYF. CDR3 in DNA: TGTGCCAGCTCACCAGGACGGGAGAGCTCCTACGAGCAGTACTTC.

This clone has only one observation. CDR3 protein: CAISRTGEAGELFF. The CDR3, as DNA: TGTGCCATCAGTCGGACAGGGGAGGCCGGGGAGCTGTTTTTT. This chain connects TRBV10-3 to TRBJ2-2; 9 nucleotides match TRBD1. Trimming at V came to 5 bases and at J to 6 bases, leaving 4 bases not matched to a gene. From germline, CDR1 is ENHRY and CDR2 SYGVKD. The CDR3 runs to 14 residues.

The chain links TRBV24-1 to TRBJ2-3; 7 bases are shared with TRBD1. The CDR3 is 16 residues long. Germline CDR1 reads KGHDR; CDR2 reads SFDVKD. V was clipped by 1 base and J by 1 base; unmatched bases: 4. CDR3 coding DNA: TGTGCCACCAGTGATTTTGGGACAGAGGGCACAGATACGCAGTATTTT. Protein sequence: CATSDFGTEGTDTQYF.